This T cell receptor beta chain is drawn from a study of regulatory T cells in long-lasting Graves disease. Time point denoted: newly diagnosed GD, antithyroid drugs for less than 3 months. RNA isolated from PBMCs was used to make the TCR library. Building of the TCR beta libraries involved iRepertoire HTBI primers and Arm-PCR of CDR3 regions. TCRdb redid the calling of the multiplex PCR reads with MiXCR, one entry per CDR3 protein. The table shows 350,000 to 500,000 distinct CDR3 sequences, with around 15% occurring only once. These data also featured in a second study, about T cells in Graves' hyperthyroidism and ophthalmopathy. As that study records: The hyperthyroidism was newly diagnosed and had lasted under 2 months; the patients were aged 18 to 65. The HTBI primer set served for first-round RT-PCR of the TCR CDR3.

Sequencing was performed on peripheral blood mononuclear cells (PBMCs), taken at new diagnosis, from a patient treated with antithyroid drugs. This TCR was sampled from a woman in her late teens or twenties with Graves disease.

The CDR3 protein is CASSPMGGHQETQYF. CDR3 coding DNA: TGTGCCAGCTCACCAATGGGGGGCCACCAAGAGACCCAGTACTTC. The chain employs TRBV18 and TRBJ2-5; D tentatively fits TRBD1 or TRBD2 (6 bases each). The V and J ends lost 2 bases and 0 bases respectively, with 10 bases between them. CDR1 and CDR2 from the germline V gene are KGHSH and LQKENI. The CDR3 sequence is 15 residues long.